Listed below are T cell receptor beta chains from one sample, sequenced in a study of OX40 agonist ivuxolimab in advanced cancers. Assay used: immunoSEQ multiplex PCR; TCRdb lists only in-frame clones, some missing. The table records 80,000 to 100,000 clones, about 90% of them present only once. The sequencing used CD4+ or CD8+ T cells sorted from blood, collected in a trial of the OX40 agonist ivuxolimab. The source of these receptors is an adult with an advanced solid tumor such as melanoma, head and neck, liver or kidney cancer. Both conserved end residues are part of each CDR3. The D gene is left open where the match is weak. Some rows mark clone size as missing; the rest say once, few, many or name a class of expanded clone.

V: TRBV5-1
J: TRBJ1-1
D: .
size: once
CDR3: CASSKFGGVGTEAFF
DNA: TGCGCCAGCAGCAAATTTGGGGGAGTGGGCACTGAAGCTTTCTTT

V: TRBV6-5
J: TRBJ1-2
D: .
size: few
CDR3: CASSYSGNYGYTF
DNA: TGTGCCAGCAGTTACTCAGGGAACTATGGCTACACCTTC

V: TRBV7-8
J: TRBJ2-7
D: TRBD2
size: .
CDR3: CASSLSTDPGLAGYEQYF
DNA: TGTGCCAGCAGCTTATCGACCGACCCCGGACTAGCGGGGTACGAGCAGTACTTC

V: TRBV19
J: TRBJ2-6
D: TRBD1
size: few
CDR3: CASSIVQGLTGANVLTF
DNA: TGTGCCAGTAGTATAGTACAGGGGCTGACCGGGGCCAACGTCCTGACTTTC

V: TRBV10-3
J: TRBJ2-1
D: .
size: many
CDR3: CAISERGNNEQFF
DNA: TGTGCCATCAGTGAACGGGGGAACAATGAGCAGTTCTTC

V: TRBV6-5
J: TRBJ2-3
D: TRBD2
size: few
CDR3: CASSYSRGVKDTQYF
DNA: TGTGCCAGCAGTTACTCGCGGGGGGTAAAGGATACGCAGTATTTT

V: TRBV6-5
J: TRBJ1-1
D: .
size: .
CDR3: CASSYSGTYNTEAFF
DNA: TGTGCCAGCAGTTACTCGGGGACTTACAACACTGAAGCTTTCTTT

V: TRBV5-6
J: TRBJ2-2
D: .
size: .
CDR3: CASSFRGALYTGELFF
DNA: TGTGCCAGCAGCTTCCGCGGGGCGCTCTACACCGGGGAGCTGTTTTTT

V: TRBV7-9
J: TRBJ1-4
D: .
size: .
CDR3: CASSMTEKLFF
DNA: TGTGCCAGCAGCATGACAGAGAAACTGTTTTTT

V: TRBV6-4
J: TRBJ1-3
D: .
size: few
CDR3: CASSDWDHSGNTIYF
DNA: TGTGCCAGCAGTGACTGGGACCACTCTGGAAACACCATATATTTT

V: TRBV18
J: TRBJ2-2
D: .
size: .
CDR3: CASSPSSGTTGELFF
DNA: TGTGCCAGCTCACCCTCTAGTGGGACCACCGGGGAGCTGTTTTTT

V: TRBV13
J: TRBJ1-2
D: .
size: few
CDR3: CASSLGDLGHGYTF
DNA: TGTGCCAGCAGCTTAGGAGACCTGGGCCATGGCTACACCTTC

V: TRBV14
J: TRBJ2-7
D: .
size: .
CDR3: CASSQDIGPQAVYEQYF
DNA: TGTGCCAGCAGCCAAGATATCGGACCCCAAGCCGTTTACGAGCAGTACTTC

V: TRBV10-1
J: TRBJ2-1
D: .
size: .
CDR3: CASSESIRGGEEDEQFF
DNA: TGCGCCAGCAGTGAGTCAATCAGAGGGGGGGAGGAGGATGAGCAGTTCTTC

V: TRBV6-5
J: TRBJ2-5
D: .
size: once
CDR3: CASKRRDLPGETQYF
DNA: TGTGCCAGCAAGCGACGGGACCTACCCGGGGAGACCCAGTACTTC

V: TRBV29-1
J: TRBJ2-5
D: .
size: .
CDR3: CSGTDTSETQYF
DNA: TGCAGCGGTACAGATACCTCAGAGACCCAGTACTTC

V: TRBV6-5
J: TRBJ1-6
D: .
size: once
CDR3: CASSYGGGDNSPLHF
DNA: TGTGCCAGCAGTTACGGAGGAGGGGATAATTCACCCCTCCACTTT

V: TRBV6-5
J: TRBJ2-1
D: TRBD2
size: .
CDR3: CASSSRTSGMTDEQFF
DNA: TGTGCCAGCAGTTCCCGGACTAGCGGGATGACGGATGAGCAGTTCTTC

V: TRBV11-3
J: TRBJ2-2
D: .
size: .
CDR3: CASSLSAGIYTGELFF
DNA: TGTGCCAGCAGCTTATCGGCAGGGATTTATACCGGGGAGCTGTTTTTT

V: TRBV5-1
J: TRBJ1-1
D: .
size: few
CDR3: CASSLKGSGDTEAFF
DNA: TGCGCCAGCAGCTTGAAGGGATCGGGGGACACTGAAGCTTTCTTT

V: TRBV12-5
J: TRBJ2-1
D: .
size: .
CDR3: CASGTTGTPKDNEQFF
DNA: TGTGCTAGTGGTACCACCGGGACCCCCAAGGACAATGAGCAGTTCTTC

V: TRBV27
J: TRBJ1-4
D: .
size: .
CDR3: CASSLSGQSDEKLFF
DNA: TGTGCCAGCAGTTTGAGCGGGCAATCGGATGAAAAACTGTTTTTT

V: TRBV5-6
J: TRBJ1-2
D: .
size: .
CDR3: CASSFSAVNYGYTF
DNA: TGTGCCAGCAGCTTTTCCGCAGTCAACTATGGCTACACCTTC

V: TRBV28
J: TRBJ1-1
D: .
size: once
CDR3: CASNFWGVNTEAFF
DNA: TGTGCCAGCAATTTTTGGGGCGTGAACACTGAAGCTTTCTTT

V: TRBV18
J: TRBJ1-4
D: .
size: .
CDR3: CASSLGPSREKLFF
DNA: TGTGCCAGCTCACTAGGCCCCTCGAGGGAAAAACTGTTTTTT